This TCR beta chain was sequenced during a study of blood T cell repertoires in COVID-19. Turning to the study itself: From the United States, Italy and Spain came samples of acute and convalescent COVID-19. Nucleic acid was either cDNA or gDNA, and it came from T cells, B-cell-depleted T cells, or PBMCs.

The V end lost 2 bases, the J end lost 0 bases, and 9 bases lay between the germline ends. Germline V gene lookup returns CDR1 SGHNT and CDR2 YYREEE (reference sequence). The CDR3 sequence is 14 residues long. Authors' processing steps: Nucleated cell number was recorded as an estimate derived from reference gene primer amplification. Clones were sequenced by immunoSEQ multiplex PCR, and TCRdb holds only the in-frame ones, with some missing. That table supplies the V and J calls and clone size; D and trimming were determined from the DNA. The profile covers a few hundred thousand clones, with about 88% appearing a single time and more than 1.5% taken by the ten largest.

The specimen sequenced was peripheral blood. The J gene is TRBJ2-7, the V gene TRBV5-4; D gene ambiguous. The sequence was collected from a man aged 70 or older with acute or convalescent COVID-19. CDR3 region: CASSLITSSYEQYF. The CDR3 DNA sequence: TGTGCCAGCAGCTTAATCACGAGCTCCTACGAGCAGTACTTC.